The next 26 T cell receptor beta chains were all read from a single sample in a study of blood T cell repertoires in COVID-19. Method: immunoSEQ multiplex PCR; TCRdb's copy keeps in-frame clones and lacks some. This table holds about 51,000 clones, approximately 90% found once. The sequenced sample consisted of peripheral blood. Receptors originate from a man aged 45-65 years with acute or convalescent COVID-19.

The V call is TRBV4-1, the J call TRBJ1-1, with TRBD1 as a possible D gene (5 bases). This CDR3 is built from 17 residues. Germline CDR1 MGHRA, CDR2 YSYEKL. Trimming stripped 4 bases from V and 1 base from J, with 19 bases between. In DNA form, the CDR3 reads TGCGCCAGCAGCCCCACAAGGGGCCCGACTAGGAACACTGAAGCTTTCTTT. Translating gives CASSPTRGPTRNTEAFF.

The CDR3 DNA reads as TGTGCCAGCAGTGAAATTGTGGGAGCAAGCACAGATACGCAGTATTTT. As protein: CASSEIVGASTDTQYF. This chain joins TRBV6-4 and TRBJ2-3; maybe TRBD2 (5 bases). This CDR3 has 16 residues. Germline V gene data show CDR1 as MRHNA and CDR2 as SNTAGT. Trimming pared 3 bases from V and 0 bases from J, leaving 13 bases between.

This chain uses TRBV5-1 with TRBJ2-7; D gene unclear. The CDR3 runs 14 residues. Germline lookup yields CDR1 SGHRS and CDR2 YFSETQ. V was cut by 1 base and J by 2 bases, with 10 bases left in between. Here the CDR3 reads CASSLFVSPYEQYF. The CDR3 DNA reads TGCGCCAGCAGCTTGTTCGTCAGTCCCTACGAGCAGTACTTC.

The chain carries TRBV14 and TRBJ2-3; 13 nucleotides agree with TRBD2. The CDR3 is made up of 16 amino acids. The ends lost 3 bases at V and 5 bases at J; junction bases unmatched: 5. Germline values: CDR1 SGHDN, CDR2 FVKESK. This chain's CDR3 is CASSQRLAGGRDTQYF. Written as DNA, the CDR3 is TGTGCCAGCAGCCAGAGACTAGCGGGGGGAAGAGATACGCAGTATTTT.

The gene calls are TRBV21-1 and TRBJ2-1; TRBD2 is the table's D call, not checked against the DNA. TRBV21-1 is marked as a pseudogene. This CDR3 contains 17 residues. The CDR3 sequence: CASSLRYRAGRHNEQFF. DNA for the CDR3: TGTGCCAGCAGCTTACGATACCGAGCGGGGAGACACAATGAGCAGTTCTTC.

This chain uses TRBV29-1 with TRBJ2-3; D possibly corresponds to TRBD2 (6 bases). This CDR3 region has 13 residues. V was shortened by 7 bases and J by 1 base, with 12 bases between the two germline ends. Germline CDR1 SQVTM, CDR2 ANQGSEA. The CDR3 loop reads CSASGPRTDTQYF. The CDR3 nucleotides are TGCAGCGCCAGCGGGCCACGCACAGATACGCAGTATTTT.

CDR3 amino acids: CASSYSKQSVDEQFF. DNA of the CDR3: TGTGCCAGCAGTTACTCGAAACAATCAGTCGATGAGCAGTTCTTC. This chain links TRBV6-2 or TRBV6-3 with TRBJ2-1; D is ambiguous. Germline V gene sequence: CDR1 MNHEY, CDR2 SVGEGT. This CDR3 comprises 15 residues. V gave up 0 bases and J gave up 8 bases, with 14 bases separating them.

In its sample, this clone was seen once. The chain couples TRBV18 to TRBJ1-5; D ambiguous. Trimming took off 4 bases at V and 7 bases at J, with 14 bases between the two ends. CDR3 length: 14 amino acids. Germline CDR1 KGHSH, CDR2 LQKENI. CDR3 residues: CASSREQIKQPQHF. The CDR3 region has the DNA TGTGCCAGCTCACGGGAGCAGATAAAACAGCCCCAGCATTTT.

The genes are TRBV7-8 and TRBJ1-5; no firm D call. The V end lost 4 bases, the J end lost 2 bases, and 15 bases lay between the germline ends. The CDR3 contains 16 residues. Germline CDR1 reads SGHVS; CDR2 reads FQNEAQ. CDR3 in amino acids: CASSSRPGVGNQPQHF. The CDR3 DNA reads as TGTGCCAGCAGCTCCCGCCCAGGTGTGGGCAATCAGCCCCAGCATTTT.

The chain links TRBV3-1 (or the pseudogene TRBV3-2) to TRBJ2-6; D not resolved. The CDR3 sequence is 16 residues long. Trimming pared 4 bases from V and 0 bases from J, leaving 10 bases between. CDR1 and CDR2 (germline): LGHDT, YNNKEL (reference sequence). CDR3 bases: TGTGCCAGCAGCCTCGTGGCCGCCTCTGGGGCCAACGTCCTGACTTTC. It translates to CASSLVAASGANVLTF.

The chain combines TRBV6-1 with TRBJ1-2; TRBD1 agrees at 7 bases. This CDR3 spans 14 amino acids. J lost 8 bases, V lost 1 base, and 7 bases had no gene match. Germline V CDR1 and CDR2: MNHNS, SASEGT. CDR3 sequence (DNA): TGTGCCAGCAGTGAAGTACAGGGGACCGCGGGCTACACCTTC. It encodes CASSEVQGTAGYTF.

The chain recombines TRBV6-5 with TRBJ2-1; tentatively, D is TRBD1 (5 bases). Germline lookup yields CDR1 MNHEY and CDR2 SVGAGI. The CDR3 has 14 residues. Trimming took off 9 bases at V and 4 bases at J, with 16 bases between the two ends. The CDR3 bases are TGTGCCAGTCAGAGTAGGGGCCCTTACAATGAGCAGTTCTTC. Protein sequence: CASQSRGPYNEQFF.

This clone is a singleton in its sample. The rearrangement uses TRBV18 and TRBJ2-1; 11 bases are a match to TRBD2. The CDR3 spans 14 residues. J was trimmed by 5 bases and V by 4 bases; bases with no gene match: 1. CDR1 KGHSH and CDR2 LQKENI come from the germline V gene. Here the CDR3 DNA reads TGTGCCAGCTCACTACTAGCGGGGGACAATGAGCAGTTCTTC. Protein sequence: CASSLLAGDNEQFF.

The chain employs TRBV24-1 and TRBJ2-1; D possibly corresponds to TRBD1 (6 bases). Per germline, CDR1 KGHDR and CDR2 SFDVKD. The CDR3 runs to 15 residues. V lost 9 bases to trimming and J lost 2 bases, with 16 bases between them. Here the CDR3 reads CATPKPAGAYNEQFF. The CDR3 DNA reads as TGTGCCACCCCCAAACCTGCAGGGGCCTACAATGAGCAGTTCTTC.

The CDR3 DNA sequence: TGCGCCAGCAGCCCAGGAACCCCGAGTACCGGGGAGCTGTTTTTT. As protein: CASSPGTPSTGELFF. The chain uses TRBV10-1 and TRBJ2-2; D gene uncertain. Trimming left V 6 bases short and J 5 bases short, with 16 bases between. This CDR3 is 15 amino acids long. Germline V CDR1 and CDR2: WNHNN, SYGVQD (reference sequence).

J is TRBJ2-7 and V is TRBV10-1, with 10 nucleotides matching TRBD1. Per the germline V gene, CDR1 is WNHNN and CDR2 is SYGVQD (reference sequence). CDR3 length equals 14 residues. V gave up 5 bases and J gave up 6 bases; unmatched junction bases: 7. The CDR3 is CASSSKGQGSEQYF. CDR3 nucleotide sequence: TGCGCCAGCAGTTCTAAGGGACAGGGGTCCGAGCAGTACTTC.

This clone is a singleton in its sample. The rearrangement joins TRBV2 to TRBJ1-1; 7 nucleotides agree with TRBD1. CDR3 length equals 14 residues. CDR1 and CDR2 (germline): SNHLY, FYNNEI. The V gene end was trimmed by 4 bases and the J gene end by 1 base; junction bases not matched to a gene: 3. The CDR3 nucleotides read TGTGCCAGCAGTGCTCGACAGGGGAACACTGAAGCTTTCTTT. Its protein product is CASSARQGNTEAFF.

The chain uses TRBV30 and TRBJ2-3, with 12 bases fitting TRBD1. Trimming cost V 5 bases and J 1 base; bases outside gene matches: 4. This CDR3 is 15 amino acids long. From germline, CDR1 is GTSNPN and CDR2 SVGIG (reference sequence). CDR3 amino acids: CAWGTGGWGTDTQYF. The CDR3 DNA reads TGTGCCTGGGGGACAGGGGGCTGGGGCACAGATACGCAGTATTTT.

The chain couples TRBV2 to TRBJ2-3; TRBD2 agrees at 10 bases. Looked up from germline, CDR1 is SNHLY and CDR2 is FYNNEI. The trim removed 6 bases at V and 6 bases at J, leaving 12 bases unmatched. This CDR3 is built from 16 residues. The CDR3 loop is CASSGKLAGGRDTQYF. The CDR3 DNA reads TGTGCCAGCAGCGGAAAGTTAGCGGGGGGCCGGGATACGCAGTATTTT.

This chain connects TRBV7-8 to TRBJ2-3; 11 bases match TRBD2. The J segment lost 1 base and the V segment lost 7 bases, leaving 10 bases of the junction unmatched. The CDR3 runs 17 residues. Germline CDR1 is SGHVS and CDR2 is FQNEAQ. CDR3 protein: CASTFSGGASGTDTQYF. DNA of the CDR3: TGTGCCAGCACCTTTAGCGGGGGGGCTTCTGGCACAGATACGCAGTATTTT.

The rearrangement links TRBV11-2 to TRBJ2-3, with TRBD2 identical over 10 bases. J gave up 3 bases and V 3 bases, and 3 bases lay outside the gene matches. This CDR3 has 15 residues. Germline CDR1 and CDR2: SGHAT and FQNNGV. The CDR3 region is CASSFGSGGTDTQYF. The CDR3 nucleotides are TGTGCCAGCAGCTTTGGTAGCGGGGGGACAGATACGCAGTATTTT.

The CDR3 region has the DNA TGTGCCAGCAGTTTATTTATCGGAGCAATAACGGAGACGGGCGAGCAGTACTTC. This gives the protein CASSLFIGAITETGEQYF. The chain couples TRBV27 to TRBJ2-7; no reliable D call. Germline CDR1 and CDR2: MNHEY and SMNVEV (reference sequence). This CDR3 comprises 18 residues. Trimming took 1 base from V and 6 from J, leaving 25 bases between them.

V is TRBV20-1 and J is TRBJ2-7; 7 bases fit TRBD2. The germline CDR1 and CDR2 sequences are DFQATT and SNEGSKA (reference sequence). There are 14 residues in the CDR3. Trimming at V came to 6 bases and at J to 6 bases, leaving 14 bases not matched to a gene. CDR3 nucleotides: TGCAGTGCCAGTAGGGTGACGGGGGGAGGCGAGCAGTACTTC. This encodes CSASRVTGGGEQYF.

The chain couples TRBV21-1 to TRBJ2-7; the DNA was not compared with TRBD1, the D call given in the table. TRBV21-1 is a listed pseudogene. The CDR3 length is 15 residues. The CDR3 sequence: CASSFHGTGWYEQYF. The DNA of the CDR3 is TGTGCCAGCAGCTTTCACGGGACAGGGTGGTACGAGCAGTACTTC.

V usage is TRBV5-1 and J usage is TRBJ1-2; 9 bases line up with TRBD1. Germline V gene data show CDR1 as SGHRS and CDR2 as YFSETQ. This CDR3 has 14 amino acids. The ends lost 4 bases at V and 1 base at J; junction bases unmatched: 2. CDR3 sequence: CASSRTGDNYGYTF. Written as DNA, the CDR3 is TGCGCCAGCAGCAGGACAGGGGATAACTATGGCTACACCTTC.

CDR3 protein: CASSDGTSVRTDTQYF. CDR3 sequence (DNA): TGCGCCAGCAGTGACGGGACTAGCGTTCGCACAGATACGCAGTATTTT. The V gene is TRBV10-2, the J gene TRBJ2-3, with TRBD2 matching 10 bases. The CDR3 runs 16 residues. Germline assignment: CDR1 WSHSY and CDR2 SAAADI. After removal of 3 bases from V and 1 base from J, the junction contained 4 bases not matched to a gene.